One T cell receptor beta chain is described in this entry. The length of the CDR3 is 15 residues. Germline CDR1 reads MNHEY; CDR2 reads SVGAGI. With 0 bases removed from V and 2 bases from J, the gap between germline ends came to 10 bases. This specimen comes from a study of shared clonotypes between healthy human individuals. Study information: For every donor, three CD4 naive, three CD4 memory, two CD8 naive and one CD8 memory plates were used.

Replicate PCRs run on sorted subsets employed 200 ng DNA, approximately 30,000 T cell genomes. Measured with immunoSEQ multiplex PCR; TCRdb has only the in-frame clones, and not every one. The repertoire holds some 100,000 clones, with around 68% as singletons. Donors were Caucasian adults residing in Nashville, Tennessee, USA. The receptor was isolated from a woman aged 25 to 39 in good health. The sample taken for sequencing was memory CD8+ T cells sorted from blood. Described subset: CD45RO+ cells pooled with CCR7-negative TemRA cells. The rearrangement joins TRBV6-5 to TRBJ1-2; D remains unclear. Written as DNA, the CDR3 is TGTGCCAGCAGTTACTCGGCCAGCTGGAACTATGGCTACACCTTC. Translation: CASSYSASWNYGYTF.